The 22 T cell receptor beta chains below come from one sample, sequenced in a study of T cell responses to AZD1222 COVID-19 vaccine. Assay: immunoSEQ multiplex PCR; the TCRdb copy retains only in-frame clones and omits some. Found here are 150,000 or so clones, 90% of them singletons; the top ten hold 18%. The specimen comprised peripheral blood, sampled on day 0 of AZD1222 vaccination. The receptors here all came from an adult in good health.

V usage is TRBV6-5 and J usage is TRBJ1-2; the D gene is possibly TRBD1 (5 bases). CDR1 and CDR2 (germline): MNHEY, SVGAGI. CDR3 length: 15 amino acids. V was pared by 4 bases and J by 5 bases, with 17 bases between. This CDR3 reads CASSSMGERGYGYTF. CDR3 DNA sequence: TGTGCCAGCAGTTCAATGGGGGAACGGGGTTATGGCTACACCTTC.

The rearrangement links TRBV30 to TRBJ1-2; D might be TRBD1 (6 bases). V lost 1 base to trimming and J lost 0 bases, with 15 bases between them. The CDR3 is 16 residues long. Germline-derived CDR1 and CDR2 are GTSNPN and SVGIG (reference sequence). In DNA, the CDR3 is TGTGCCTGGAGTGGATCTTTTCGGACAGCTAACTATGGCTACACCTTC. Translated, it gives CAWSGSFRTANYGYTF.

The V and J genes are TRBV5-4 and TRBJ1-2; TRBD1 might be the D (5 bases). V lost 0 bases, J lost 8 bases, and 17 bases lay in between. The germline V gene encodes CDR1 SGHNT and CDR2 YYREEE (reference sequence). The CDR3 totals 15 residues. The CDR3 DNA reads as TGTGCCAGCAGCTTGGACCAAGCGGGGCAAGTGGGCTACACCTTC. It encodes CASSLDQAGQVGYTF.

This sequence joins TRBV24-1 and TRBJ2-5; D gene unclear. The CDR3 has 14 amino acids. Trimming removed 7 bases from V and 2 bases from J, with 13 bases in between. Germline V gives CDR1 KGHDR, CDR2 SFDVKD. CDR3 region: CATSRDGTQETQYF. The CDR3 coding sequence is TGTGCCACCAGCAGAGATGGAACACAAGAGACCCAGTACTTC.

The table lists this clone with a few counts. This chain connects TRBV27 to TRBJ2-3; TRBD2 matches 11 bases. CDR3 length equals 15 residues. From germline, CDR1 is MNHEY and CDR2 SMNVEV (reference sequence). V gave up 3 bases and J gave up 5 bases; unmatched junction bases: 4. The CDR3 coding sequence is TGTGCCAGCAGTTTCCTAGCGGGGGGAGGAGATACGCAGTATTTT. Its protein product is CASSFLAGGGDTQYF.

This clone showed up just once. The CDR3 nucleotides are TGTGCCAGCAGCCAAGAAGTGACAGGGGGCGAGCCCCTCCACTTT. Its protein is CASSQEVTGGEPLHF. This rearrangement joins TRBV3-1 (or the pseudogene TRBV3-2) to TRBJ1-6; 10 bases align to TRBD1. The J segment lost 13 bases and the V segment lost 0 bases, leaving 6 bases of the junction unmatched. The germline V gene has CDR1 LGHDT and CDR2 YNNKEL (reference sequence). This CDR3 is built from 15 residues.

This chain connects TRBV5-4 to TRBJ1-3; 8 bases line up with TRBD1. Germline CDR1 SGHNT, CDR2 YYREEE (reference sequence). V gave up 6 bases and J gave up 1 base; unmatched junction bases: 3. The CDR3 totals 14 residues. CDR3 amino acids: CASMRQGSGNTIYF. The CDR3 bases are TGTGCCAGCATGCGACAGGGGTCTGGAAACACCATATATTTT.

The chain uses TRBV3-1 (or the pseudogene TRBV3-2) and TRBJ2-2; no clear D gene. The CDR3 covers 12 residues. V was trimmed by 1 base and J by 9 bases, leaving 6 bases between them. Germline values: CDR1 LGHDT, CDR2 YNNKEL (reference sequence). The CDR3 here is CASSQVTRELFF. The DNA of the CDR3 is TGTGCCAGCAGCCAAGTAACCAGGGAGCTGTTTTTT.

The chain employs TRBV7-8 and TRBJ1-2; the match to TRBD1 covers 7 bases. V lost 4 bases to trimming and J lost 4 bases; unmatched junction nucleotides: 9. Germline V gene sequence: CDR1 SGHVS, CDR2 FQNEAQ. The CDR3 has 15 amino acids. CDR3 coding DNA: TGTGCCAGCAGCTCTTCCTCAGGGGGGGGCTATGGCTACACCTTC. Translated, it gives CASSSSSGGGYGYTF.

Only a few counts were recorded for this clone. V usage is TRBV30 and J usage is TRBJ2-5; maybe TRBD2 (5 bases). V lost 4 bases and J 5 bases, leaving 14 bases between the germline ends. This CDR3 is built from 13 residues. Germline values: CDR1 GTSNPN, CDR2 SVGIG (reference sequence). The CDR3: CAWNPVGGETQYF. The CDR3 DNA is TGTGCCTGGAACCCCGTCGGCGGGGAGACCCAGTACTTC.

The chain is built from TRBV18 and TRBJ1-1, with unresolved D. The CDR3 is 13 residues long. Per germline, CDR1 KGHSH and CDR2 LQKENI. The V end lost 0 bases, the J end lost 1 base, and 3 bases lay between the germline ends. The CDR3 DNA follows: TGTGCCAGCTCACCACCGCAGAACACTGAAGCTTTCTTT. Protein product: CASSPPQNTEAFF.

The chain recombines TRBV28 with TRBJ2-7; TRBD2 matches 8 bases. Germline lookup yields CDR1 MDHEN and CDR2 SYDVKM. V shed 5 bases, J shed 12 bases, and the junction held 15 bases outside the gene matches. The CDR3 covers 14 residues. The CDR3 DNA follows: TGTGCCAGCAGTAGAACGGGACTAGGTCTGGTCCTGTACTTC. Protein product: CASSRTGLGLVLYF.

The rearrangement joins TRBV7-6 to TRBJ1-6; no clear D gene. From germline, CDR1 is SGHVS and CDR2 FNYEAQ. CDR3 length: 16 residues. Deletions cut 0 bases from V and 3 bases from J, with 9 bases between. CDR3 nucleotides: TGTGCCAGCAGCTTAGCGCTAGGTTACTATAATTCACCCCTCCACTTT. Translation gives CASSLALGYYNSPLHF.

The rearrangement links TRBV6-2 or TRBV6-3 to TRBJ1-1; possible D gene TRBD1, 6 bases. V was trimmed by 1 base and J by 4 bases, leaving 13 bases between them. There are 15 residues in the CDR3. CDR1 is MNHEY, CDR2 SVGEGT, per germline. The CDR3 sequence is CASSYLQGPGTEAFF. The CDR3 nucleotides read TGTGCCAGCAGTTACTTACAGGGTCCGGGCACTGAAGCTTTCTTT.

The genes are TRBV4-2 and TRBJ2-1, with 12 bases lining up with TRBD2. This CDR3 has 16 amino acids. Per the germline V gene, CDR1 is LGHNA and CDR2 is YNFKEQ. J was trimmed by 4 bases and V by 3 bases; bases with no gene match: 4. The CDR3 reads CASSQVTSGGYNEQFF. As DNA, the CDR3 is TGTGCCAGCAGCCAGGTTACTAGCGGGGGGTACAATGAGCAGTTCTTC.

The chain couples TRBV7-3 to TRBJ2-3; D remains ambiguous. CDR3 length: 13 amino acids. Trimming took 2 bases from V and 6 from J, leaving 9 bases between them. Germline assignment: CDR1 SGHTA and CDR2 FQGTGA. CDR3 coding DNA: TGTGCCAGCAGCTTATATGAGTGGGATACGCAGTATTTT. The encoded protein is CASSLYEWDTQYF.

In its sample, this clone was seen a few times. The rearrangement joins TRBV7-3 to TRBJ1-1; 10 nucleotides align to TRBD1. The germline V gene has CDR1 SGHTA and CDR2 FQGTGA. There are 13 residues in the CDR3. V shed 5 bases and J 13 bases; nucleotides not matched to a gene: 10. The CDR3 DNA reads TGTGCCAGCAGCGTAGGGACAGGGGAGCGAAATTTCTTT. Amino acid sequence: CASSVGTGERNFF.

The rearrangement links TRBV25-1 to TRBJ1-2; TRBD1 aligns across 8 bases. Germline loops: CDR1 MGHDK, CDR2 SYGVNS. The CDR3 length is 14 residues. The V gene end was trimmed by 6 bases and the J gene end by 4 bases; junction bases not matched to a gene: 7. The CDR3 protein is CASRGQVAAYGYTF. CDR3 nucleotides: TGTGCCAGCAGGGGACAGGTTGCGGCCTATGGCTACACCTTC.

This chain connects TRBV7-6 to TRBJ1-1; possibly TRBD1 for D (5 bases). The length of the CDR3 is 14 residues. Per the germline V gene, CDR1 is SGHVS and CDR2 is FNYEAQ. The ends were cut back, 6 bases at V and 0 bases at J, with 11 bases in the middle. The CDR3 reads CASSGGRLNTEAFF. The CDR3 DNA reads TGTGCCAGCAGTGGGGGACGCTTGAACACTGAAGCTTTCTTT.

The rearrangement uses TRBV9 and TRBJ1-1; unclear D gene. Trimming shortened V by 0 bases and J by 4 bases, and 10 bases separated the two germline ends. There are 14 residues in the CDR3. CDR1 and CDR2 (germline): SGDLS, YYNGEE. CDR3: CASSVAPGVTEAFF. As DNA, the CDR3 is TGTGCCAGCAGCGTAGCTCCGGGCGTCACTGAAGCTTTCTTT.

The chain couples TRBV28 to TRBJ1-6; D gene ambiguous. Germline assignment: CDR1 MDHEN and CDR2 SYDVKM. This CDR3 region has 15 residues. The V gene lost 2 bases and the J gene lost 1 base, with 6 bases spanning the gap. DNA of the CDR3: TGTGCCAGCAGTTTAGAGCGATCCTATAATTCACCCCTCCACTTT. Protein product: CASSLERSYNSPLHF.

The chain is built from TRBV18 and TRBJ1-6, with no clear D. Germline CDR1 reads KGHSH; CDR2 reads LQKENI. V was shortened by 0 bases and J by 7 bases, with 10 bases between the two germline ends. This CDR3 comprises 15 residues. The CDR3 bases are TGTGCCAGCTCACCACCCGCAGGCAGCAATTCACCCCTCCACTTT. Its protein is CASSPPAGSNSPLHF.